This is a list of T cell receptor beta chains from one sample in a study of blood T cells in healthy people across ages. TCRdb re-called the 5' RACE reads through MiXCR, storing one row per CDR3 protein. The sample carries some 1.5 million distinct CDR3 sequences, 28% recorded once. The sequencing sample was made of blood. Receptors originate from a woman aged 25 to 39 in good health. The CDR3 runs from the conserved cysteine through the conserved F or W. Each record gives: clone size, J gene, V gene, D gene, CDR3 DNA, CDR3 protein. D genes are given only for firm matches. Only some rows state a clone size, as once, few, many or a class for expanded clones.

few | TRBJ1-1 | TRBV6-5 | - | TGTGCCAGCAGTTACTTAACAGGGAGCACTGAAGCTTTCTTT | CASSYLTGSTEAFF
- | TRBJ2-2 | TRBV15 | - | TGTGCCACCAGCAGAGATCTCTCGGCTTCCCCCACCGGGGAGCTGTTTTTT | CATSRDLSASPTGELFF
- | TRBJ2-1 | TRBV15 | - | TGTGCCACCAGCAGAGATCCATTAGGGCTATCTAACTATGAGCAGTTCTTC | CATSRDPLGLSNYEQFF
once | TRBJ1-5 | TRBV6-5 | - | TGTACCACGACCGGACCGGGGGGCAATCAGCCCCAGCATTTT | CTTTGPGGNQPQHF
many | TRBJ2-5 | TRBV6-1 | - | TGTGCCAGCAGTGAAGTCGTGCAGTACTTC | CASSEVVQYF
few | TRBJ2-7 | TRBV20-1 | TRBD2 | TGCAGTGCCCCAGACCCTAGCGGGAGGCCCTACGAGCAGTACTTC | CSAPDPSGRPYEQYF
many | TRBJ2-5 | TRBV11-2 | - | TGTGCCAGCAGCTTAGAATTGGTTAAAGAGACCCAGTACTTC | CASSLELVKETQYF
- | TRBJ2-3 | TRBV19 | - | TGTGCCAGTAGTATGGGGTCGGGCACAGATACGCAGTATTTT | CASSMGSGTDTQYF
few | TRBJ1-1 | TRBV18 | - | TGTGCCAGCTCATTTAGAGGGCGACAGGAGAACACTGAAGCTTTCTTT | CASSFRGRQENTEAFF
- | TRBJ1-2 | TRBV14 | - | TGTGCCAGCAGCTCGAATTGGCGGTATGGCTACACCTTC | CASSSNWRYGYTF
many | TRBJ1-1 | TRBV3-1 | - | TGCGCCAGCAGCCAAGGGTACACTGAAGCTTTCTTT | CASSQGYTEAFF
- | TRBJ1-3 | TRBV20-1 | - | TGCAGTACCTCAGACAGGTCCTCTGGAAACACCATATATTTT | CSTSDRSSGNTIYF
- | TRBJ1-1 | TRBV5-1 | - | TGCGCCAGCAGCCCCAGGGTCTTGTTCTCTAACACTGAAGCTTTCTTT | CASSPRVLFSNTEAFF
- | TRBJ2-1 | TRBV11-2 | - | TGTGCCAGCAGCGCCTCATATTTGGTCCGTGAGCAGTTCTTC | CASSASYLVREQFF
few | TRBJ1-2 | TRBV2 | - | TGTGCCAGCAGTGAAAATCGTAATGGACGGGCTAACTATGGCTACACCTTC | CASSENRNGRANYGYTF
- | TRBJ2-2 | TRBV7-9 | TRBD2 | TGTGCCAGCAGTCCTACTAGCGGGGGACTTCACACCGGGGAGCTGTTTTTT | CASSPTSGGLHTGELFF
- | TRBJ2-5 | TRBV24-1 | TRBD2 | TGTGCCACCAGTGATCCAGGGACTAGCGGGCAGAAAGAGACCCAGTACTTC | CATSDPGTSGQKETQYF
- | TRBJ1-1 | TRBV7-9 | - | TGTGCCAGCAGCTTAGCTGAGGGAATACAGATTGAAGCTTTCTTT | CASSLAEGIQIEAFF
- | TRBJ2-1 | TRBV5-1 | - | TGCGCCAGCAGCGCGGACAGTGGACTTTACAATGAGCAGTTCTTC | CASSADSGLYNEQFF
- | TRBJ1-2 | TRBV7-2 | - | TGTGCCAGCAGCCTCCGATTGGGGTATGGCTACACCTTC | CASSLRLGYGYTF
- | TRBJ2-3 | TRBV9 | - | TGTGCCAGCAGCGTTTATGTTAGCGGCGCCGCAGATACGCGGTATTTT | CASSVYVSGAADTRYF
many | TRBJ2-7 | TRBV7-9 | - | TGTGCCAGCAGCTTAGCAGGTATCTACGAGCAGTACTTC | CASSLAGIYEQYF
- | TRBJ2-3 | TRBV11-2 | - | TGTGCCAGCAGCTTATTGTCCTCCCATTCAGATACGCAGTATTTT | CASSLLSSHSDTQYF
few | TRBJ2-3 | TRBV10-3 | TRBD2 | TGTGCCATCAGTGATTCACTAGCGGGAGGACGCACAGATACGCAGTATTTT | CAISDSLAGGRTDTQYF
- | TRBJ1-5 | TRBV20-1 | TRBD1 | TGCAGTATCAGACAGGGTAATCAGCCCCAGCATTTT | CSIRQGNQPQHF
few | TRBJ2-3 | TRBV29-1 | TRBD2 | TGCAGCGTCGTCATAGCGGGAGGGGGCACAGATACGCAGTATTTT | CSVVIAGGGTDTQYF
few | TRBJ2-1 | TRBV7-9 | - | TGTGCCAGCAGCCGAGGGGGTGAACAAGAGACCCAGTTCTTC | CASSRGGEQETQFF
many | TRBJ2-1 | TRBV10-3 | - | TGTGCCGCCCAACCCCGGGATTCCTCCTACAATGAGCAGTTCTTC | CAAQPRDSSYNEQFF
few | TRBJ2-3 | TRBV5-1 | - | TGCGCCAGCAGCGAGACCCACGGCTCAGATACGCAGTATTTT | CASSETHGSDTQYF
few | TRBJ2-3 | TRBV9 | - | TGTGCCAGCAGCACCCCGGGACTCGTTCCAGATACGCAGTATTTT | CASSTPGLVPDTQYF